The subject of this entry is one T cell receptor beta chain. Its antigen target is currently unknown. Base qualities were left out, and no much larger clone turns up one base away. Every donor in the study was a healthy Caucasian. The twin cohort consisted of three pairs of female monozygotic twins, all aged about 18 to 29 years. CD4+ and CD8+ T cell populations were isolated with positive isolation kits from Invitrogen. The library was produced with 5' RACE. Sequencing used an Illumina HiSeq 2000. A universal primer binding site was introduced by template switching, and a unique molecular identifier was present in the final cDNA, enabling accurate counting of TCR cDNA molecules. First-strand cDNA for TCR alpha and beta chains was synthesized from specific primers in the conserved constant-segment region. To control for contamination, every cDNA library carried two barcodes: a SMART-Mk sample barcode plus Illumina barcodes. TruSeq adapter sequences and Illumina sample barcodes were added in two successive PCR steps. The TCR alpha and beta cDNA libraries were sequenced on the Illumina HiSeq platform using custom primers. On the authors' methods: Unique molecular identifiers were extracted from raw reads with MiGEC, and CDR3 positions were determined with MiXCR. Recombination models were inferred per individual with the repgenHMM and IGoR tools using an EM algorithm. Shared clonotypes were analyzed with the tcR package in R, and sharing was normalized by the product of cloneset sizes. Out-of-frame nonproductive sequences were analyzed to study raw recombination free of thymic and clonal selection effects. TCRdb cleaned the public reads at Q25 with fastp, built clones with MiXCR and kept in-frame beta chains. For every CDR3 protein sequence, its rows merge into one entry that carries the most common genes and DNA. The V and J calls shown here were made by TCRdb, not taken from the authors' results. The sample table shows about 190,000 distinct CDR3 sequences, and approximately 16% are seen once. The leading ten clones occupy around two fifths of the sample.

This specimen comes from a study of identical twins listed by TCRdb under 2016. For the study in its entirety: TCR alpha and beta repertoires from monozygotic twins, unrelated adults of various ages and cord blood were deep-sequenced to test whether fetal clonotypes persist. To rule out contamination, the twin experiments were replicated at different times with different library preparation protocols.

Study-wide findings and limitations: The excess sharing between twins in beta out-of-frame sequences was weaker because fewer shared sequences reduced the signal-to-noise ratio. Conclusions relied on cross-sectional statistical analysis, since the same donors could not be followed over many years. Fewer insertions were carried by abundant cord blood beta clonotypes, a similar but weaker trend appeared in young adult naive repertoires, and no such trend appeared in memory repertoires. Zero-insertion analyses could be partly confounded by invariant T cells such as MAIT and iNKT, though diverse VJ usage argued against such confounding for most clonotypes. In monozygotic twins, recombination models systematically underestimated out-of-frame TCR alpha sharing, but the models matched the sharing seen between unrelated individuals. Compared with coincidental sharing between unrelated individuals, out-of-frame TCR alpha sequences shared between twins showed an excess of sequences with low generation probability.

V is cut by 6 bases and J by 0 bases, and the space between the germline ends is 16 bases. The CDR3 measures 16 amino acids from cysteine to phenylalanine. Here the CDR3 DNA is all that survives: 48 bases in frame from base 1. Reading the germline V gene gives CDR1 MDHEN and CDR2 SYDVKM. The same data also went into a second study, on T cells expressing NK-cell markers. The second study's paper adds: In sorted CD3+CD56+NKG2C+, CD3+CD56+NKG2C- and CD3+CD56-NKG2C+ T-cell subsets from about eight donors, TCR beta-chain repertoires were profiled. Of the eight sequenced donors, seven were found to be HCMV-seropositive and one was found to be HCMV-seronegative. To restrict sorting to alphabetaTCR-expressing T cells, an anti-gammadeltaTCR antibody was added in several experiments. In about 6 donors, the dominant CD3+CD56+NKG2C+ clonotypes were found to rank among the top 10 CD8+ clonotypes and to make up about 1.0-8% of CD8+ T cells. Those dominant clonotypes were again the most abundant among CD3+CD56-NKG2C+ cells in a handful of donors, at roughly 28.3-60.1%. It remained unclear whether the expanded NKG2C-expressing T cell clones were specific for HCMV antigens. The eight sequenced donors were randomly selected healthy volunteers, three men and five women. A commercial ELISA kit detecting HCMV-specific IgG in serum was used to determine HCMV serostatus. MIGEC was used to demultiplex reads and group the reads by UMI, and MiTCR was used to assemble and quantify clonotypes. To exclude erroneous sequences, only TCR cDNA sequences supported by at least two reads were retained. The tcR package was used for downstream repertoire analysis, with clonotypes matched between fractions based on CDR3 nucleotide sequence plus V segment. VDJmatch was used to annotate antigen specificity against VDJdb, with one amino acid substitution in CDR3 permitted.

Source material: CD8+ T cells sorted from blood. The chain employs TRBV28 and TRBJ2-3; the D gene remains uncertain. This receptor was identified in a woman aged 18-30 years in good health. At the DNA level, the sequence is TGTGCCAGCAGCCAGCCCAGAATTCATAGCACAGATACGCAGTATTTT. Its protein product is CASSQPRIHSTDTQYF.